This T cell receptor (beta chain) was identified in a study of T cell responses to AZD1222 COVID-19 vaccine. General study findings and limits: Seropositive status at baseline applied to only a handful of AZD1222 recipients. None of the repertoires were sampled until the peak T cell response had passed.

On this clone itself: Its antigen is currently unknown.

Germline-derived CDR1 and CDR2 are LGHNT and FRNRAP. This CDR3 has 17 amino acids. J was trimmed by 1 base and V by 3 bases; bases with no gene match: 10. Here immunoSEQ multiplex PCR was the method, and the copy in TCRdb shows in-frame clones only, minus some. The profile shows 120,000 to 150,000 clones, about nine tenths of them singletons. This TCR was sampled from an adult in good health. The sequences come from peripheral blood, collected on day 0 of MenACWY control vaccination. This chain links TRBV12-5 with TRBJ2-5; 8 bases agree with TRBD1. The CDR3, as DNA: TGTGCTAGTGGTTTCCCAGGGGCAGGACAGGGCCAAGAGACCCAGTACTTC. Amino acid sequence: CASGFPGAGQGQETQYF.